The 28 T cell receptor beta chains reported below all come from one sample, sequenced in a study of shared clonotypes between healthy human individuals. Sequencing was performed with immunoSEQ multiplex PCR; in TCRdb, only in-frame clones are kept and a portion is missing. The top ten clones hold 9.5% to 15% of a sample with approximately 500,000 clones, 81% of them seen once. Sample: PBMCs. The source is a middle-aged woman in good health. Some clones in this sample may be carry-over from other donors' samples.

This clone has just a few counts. A far larger clone is one nucleotide away, so this likely arose from a read error. Other DNA sequences in this specimen translate into the identical CDR3. This chain links TRBV11-2 with TRBJ2-7, with TRBD2 matching 9 bases. Germline V CDR1 and CDR2: SGHAT, FQNNGV. CDR3 length: 14 residues. CDR3 amino acids: CASSLPGTSYEQYF. The CDR3 coding sequence is TGTGCCAGCAGCTTACCCGGGACTAGCTACGAGCAGTACTTT.

The chain has TRBV7-9 and TRBJ2-5, with a possible D match to TRBD2 (6 bases). This CDR3 spans 15 amino acids. Looked up from germline, CDR1 is SEHNR and CDR2 is FQNEAQ (reference sequence). V shed 6 bases and J shed 5 bases, with 19 bases lying between them. CDR3 bases: TGTGCCAGCAGGCCCGGGACTCTCGCGCAGGAGACCCAGTACTTC. This translates into CASRPGTLAQETQYF.

The count of this clone is one. The chain employs TRBV19 and TRBJ2-1; TRBD1 aligns across 8 bases. The CDR3 has 20 amino acids. J lost 0 bases, V lost 4 bases, and 17 bases had no gene match. Germline lookup yields CDR1 LNHDA and CDR2 SQIVND (reference sequence). CDR3 protein: CASSTIAYGQGTNSYNEQFF. The CDR3 DNA sequence: TGTGCCAGTAGTACAATAGCATATGGACAGGGTACAAACTCCTACAATGAGCAGTTCTTC.

This clone showed up just a few times. The rearrangement joins TRBV5-6 to TRBJ2-7; no definite D call. Germline V gene lookup returns CDR1 SGHDT and CDR2 YYEEEE. The V and J ends lost 3 bases and 2 bases respectively, with 12 bases between them. The CDR3 covers 14 residues. The chain's CDR3 is CASSSYYGAYEQYF. The CDR3 DNA reads TGTGCCAGCAGCTCTTATTACGGTGCCTACGAGCAGTACTTC.

This sequence joins TRBV27 and TRBJ2-3, with unresolved D. The CDR3 spans 13 residues. The germline V gene encodes CDR1 MNHEY and CDR2 SMNVEV (reference sequence). V dropped 5 bases and J dropped 3 bases, with 9 bases sitting between them. The CDR3 reads CASSPFGTDTQYF. DNA of the CDR3: TGTGCCAGCAGTCCCTTTGGGACAGATACGCAGTATTTT.

Note on this clone: The same CDR3 is also encoded by other DNA sequences in this sample. This chain uses TRBV5-1 with TRBJ1-4; 11 positions match TRBD1. Germline loops: CDR1 SGHRS, CDR2 YFSETQ. Trimming at V came to 4 bases and at J to 7 bases, leaving 3 bases not matched to a gene. The CDR3 consists of 14 residues. The CDR3 loop is CASSTGQGAEKLFF. The CDR3 nucleotides are TGCGCCAGCAGCACAGGACAGGGGGCTGAAAAACTGTTTTTT. Complete variable domain (other parts from reference TRBV5-1 and TRBJ1-4): KAGVTQTPRYLIKTRGQQVTLSCSPISGHRSVSWYQQTPGQGLQFLFEYFSETQRNKGNFPGRFSGRQFSNSRSEMNVSTLELGDSALYLCASSTGQGAEKLFFGSGTQLSVL.

This chain joins TRBV28 and TRBJ1-1; the match to TRBD1 covers 8 bases. The V and J ends lost 6 bases and 0 bases, in that order; junction bases with no gene match: 6. Looked up from germline, CDR1 is MDHEN and CDR2 is SYDVKM. The CDR3 is 15 amino acids. The CDR3 nucleotides read TGTGCCAGCAGCCCCAACAGGGGGGTGAACACTGAAGCTTTCTTT. This encodes CASSPNRGVNTEAFF.

V and J are TRBV2 and TRBJ2-5, with 12 bases aligning to TRBD1. The CDR3 contains 14 residues. The germline gives CDR1 SNHLY, CDR2 FYNNEI. The V gene end was trimmed by 8 bases and the J gene end by 4 bases; junction bases not matched to a gene: 5. As DNA, the CDR3 is TGTGCCAGCGGCCGGGACAGGGGGCGAGAGACCCAGTACTTC. It yields the protein CASGRDRGRETQYF.

V and J are TRBV4-2 and TRBJ1-5; D gene uncertain. This CDR3 contains 14 residues. Germline V gene lookup returns CDR1 LGHNA and CDR2 YNFKEQ. Deletions cut 1 base from V and 5 bases from J, with 9 bases between. This chain's CDR3 is CASSQGGPDQPQHF. CDR3 DNA: TGTGCCAGCAGCCAAGGGGGTCCCGATCAGCCCCAGCATTTT.

This clone was observed a single time. This chain connects TRBV4-3 to TRBJ2-1, with a weak D call TRBD2 (6 bases). The length of the CDR3 is 16 residues. V dropped 0 bases and J dropped 9 bases, with 18 bases sitting between them. The germline V gene has CDR1 LGHNA and CDR2 YSLEER. Here the CDR3 reads CASSQDGQGGYGEQFF. The DNA of the CDR3 is TGCGCCAGCAGCCAAGATGGCCAGGGAGGTTACGGTGAGCAGTTCTTC.

Concerning this clone itself: The likely explanation is a read error, given a far larger clone one base away. The genes are TRBV5-1 and TRBJ2-7; tentative D call: TRBD1 (5 bases). The length of the CDR3 is 14 residues. The V end lost 1 base, the J end lost 2 bases, and 10 bases lay between the germline ends. From germline, CDR1 is SGHRS and CDR2 YFSETQ. CDR3 bases: TGCGCCAGCAGCTTGAGTAAGGGGCCCTACGAGCAGTACTTC. Protein sequence: CASSLSKGPYEQYF.

The J gene is TRBJ2-5, the V gene TRBV5-4; no reliable D call. This CDR3 is 14 amino acids long. Trimming pared 0 bases from V and 1 base from J, leaving 7 bases between. The germline gives CDR1 SGHNT, CDR2 YYREEE (reference sequence). The CDR3: CASSLARLQETQYF. CDR3 DNA sequence: TGTGCCAGCAGCTTGGCTCGCCTCCAAGAGACCCAGTACTTC.

The J gene is TRBJ2-3, the V gene TRBV5-8; D gene ambiguous. This CDR3 is 16 amino acids long. From germline, CDR1 is SGHTS and CDR2 YDEGEE. V lost 2 bases to trimming and J lost 0 bases, with 13 bases between them. CDR3 DNA: TGTGCCAGCAGCTTCGTCGCGGACCTTAGCACAGATACGCAGTATTTT. Translated: CASSFVADLSTDTQYF.

The V gene is TRBV30, the J gene TRBJ1-2; a possible D gene is TRBD1 (6 bases). Per germline, CDR1 GTSNPN and CDR2 SVGIG (reference sequence). V was cut by 2 bases and J by 5 bases, with 12 bases left in between. The CDR3 extends over 13 amino acids. The CDR3 DNA reads as TGTGCCTGGAGTTTATCCGGGACATATGGCTACACCTTC. Translation gives CAWSLSGTYGYTF.

The rearrangement links TRBV5-4 to TRBJ2-7; 7 bases map to TRBD1. V lost 4 bases, J lost 4 bases, and 2 bases stayed unmatched. Germline V gives CDR1 SGHNT, CDR2 YYREEE (reference sequence). The CDR3 totals 12 residues. CDR3 bases: TGTGCCAGCAGCCAACAGGGGTACGAGCAGTACTTC. Protein product: CASSQQGYEQYF.

J is TRBJ1-3 and V is TRBV11-2; 8 bases map to TRBD1. Losses at the gene ends were 5 bases for V and 3 bases for J; bases not matched to a gene: 3. Germline CDR1 is SGHAT and CDR2 is FQNNGV. This CDR3 is built from 14 residues. The CDR3 nucleotides are TGTGCCAGCAGCGTGGACAGGGTTGGAAACACCATATATTTT. It yields the protein CASSVDRVGNTIYF.

The chain is built from TRBV2 and TRBJ1-4, with a tentative D call TRBD1 (6 bases). Between the trimmed V and J ends, which lost 2 bases and 3 bases, there was a span of 13 bases. CDR1 SNHLY and CDR2 FYNNEI come from the germline V gene. CDR3 length: 16 amino acids. CDR3 in amino acids: CASSERGVPANEKLFF. CDR3 nucleotide sequence: TGTGCCAGCAGTGAAAGGGGGGTACCGGCTAATGAAAAACTGTTTTTT.

Remarks on this clone: This sample includes further DNA sequences coding for the same CDR3. This chain joins TRBV5-1 and TRBJ2-7; D remains ambiguous. V lost 0 bases and J lost 1, with 8 bases in between. CDR1 and CDR2 (germline): SGHRS, YFSETQ. The CDR3 loop spans 14 amino acids. CDR3 nucleotides: TGCGCCAGCAGCTTGGCCCCGGGTTCCTACGAGCAGTACTTC. It specifies CASSLAPGSYEQYF.

This chain links TRBV28 with TRBJ2-1, with D hard to call. The CDR3 length is 13 residues. Per the germline V gene, CDR1 is MDHEN and CDR2 is SYDVKM. V dropped 7 bases and J dropped 0 bases, with 7 bases sitting between them. CDR3 amino acids: CASTKASYNEQFF. The CDR3 DNA reads as TGTGCCAGCACCAAGGCCTCCTACAATGAGCAGTTCTTC. Supplemented by reference TRBV28 and TRBJ2-1, the full variable domain reads DVKVTQSSRYLVKRTGEKVFLECVQDMDHENMFWYRQDPGLGLRLIYFSYDVKMKEKGDIPEGYSVSREKKERFSLILESASTNQTSMYLCASTKASYNEQFFGPGTRLTVL.

This rearrangement joins TRBV19 to TRBJ2-7, with a weak D call TRBD1 (6 bases). V was cut by 6 bases and J by 3 bases, with 12 bases left in between. Germline-derived CDR1 and CDR2 are LNHDA and SQIVND (reference sequence). The CDR3 sequence is 13 residues long. CDR3 DNA sequence: TGTGCCAGTAGACCGACAGGAAACTACGAGCAGTACTTC. It is translated as CASRPTGNYEQYF.

The CDR3 nucleotides read TGTGCCAGCAGTGAGGGCCAGCCCAGCATGGGCTACACCTTC. The encoded protein is CASSEGQPSMGYTF. V gene TRBV2 combines with J gene TRBJ1-2; D is ambiguous. Per germline, CDR1 SNHLY and CDR2 FYNNEI. The V end was cut by 3 bases, the J end by 8 bases, with 16 bases between. The CDR3 has 14 amino acids.

This chain links TRBV21-1 with TRBJ2-7; TRBD2 reflects the table's D call only, with no check against the DNA. TRBV21-1 is annotated as a pseudogene. The length of the CDR3 is 14 residues. CDR3 sequence (DNA): TGTGCCAGCAGCACATTAGCGGAGTCCTACGAGCAGTACTTC. It specifies CASSTLAESYEQYF.

V gene TRBV7-7 combines with J gene TRBJ2-1; TRBD1 or TRBD2 may be the D gene (5 bases each). Trimming removed 2 bases at V and 9 bases at J, with 11 bases between. Germline V gene lookup returns CDR1 SSHAT and CDR2 FNYEAQ (reference sequence). The CDR3 extends over 13 amino acids. The CDR3 region is CASSLQYGTEQFF. The CDR3, as DNA: TGTGCCAGCAGCTTACAGTATGGGACTGAGCAGTTCTTC.

The rearrangement joins TRBV6-5 to TRBJ1-2, with 8 bases lining up with TRBD1. V shed 2 bases, J shed 2 bases, and the junction held 4 bases outside the gene matches. The germline V gene has CDR1 MNHEY and CDR2 SVGAGI. The CDR3 totals 15 residues. CDR3: CASSYTGTGNYGYTF. In nucleotides, the CDR3 is TGTGCCAGCAGTTACACCGGGACAGGAAACTATGGCTACACCTTC.

This chain joins TRBV6-5 and TRBJ1-4, with D possibly matching TRBD1 (6 bases). V shed 2 bases and J shed 13 bases, with 20 bases lying between them. CDR3 length equals 15 residues. Per germline, CDR1 MNHEY and CDR2 SVGAGI. The CDR3 DNA reads as TGTGCCAGCAGTTACCCCTTCACGACAGGATTAAGACTGTTTTTT. Its translation is CASSYPFTTGLRLFF.

In regard to this clone: This likely came from a read error, as a far larger clone is one base away. The same CDR3 arises from other DNA sequences in this sample as well. The CDR3 region is CASSEGGFSNQHQHF. CDR3 in DNA: TGTGCCAGCAGTGAAGGGGGATTTAGCAATCAGCACCAGCATTTT. This chain uses TRBV2 with TRBJ1-5; D unclear. CDR3 length: 15 amino acids. Germline V gives CDR1 SNHLY, CDR2 FYNNEI.

The V call is TRBV5-1, the J call TRBJ2-5; D not resolved. V was trimmed by 5 bases and J by 7 bases, leaving 9 bases between them. This CDR3 is 11 amino acids long. Germline V CDR1 and CDR2: SGHRS, YFSETQ. CDR3 DNA: TGCGCCAGCAGGGGTGAGGTGACCCAGTACTTC. It yields the protein CASRGEVTQYF.

The chain employs TRBV5-1 and TRBJ1-2; D is unclear. The CDR3 length is 13 residues. Between the trimmed V and J ends, which lost 2 bases and 2 bases, there was a span of 7 bases. Germline values: CDR1 SGHRS, CDR2 YFSETQ. In DNA, the CDR3 is TGCGCCAGCAGCTTCGACGGAAACTATGGCTACACCTTC. It yields the protein CASSFDGNYGYTF.